This TCR beta chain was profiled in a study of blood T cell repertoires in COVID-19. Whole-study context: Samples of COVID-19 (acute and convalescent) were obtained from the United States, Italy and Spain. Sources were T cells, B-cell-depleted T cells, or PBMCs; the material itself was cDNA or gDNA.

Recruited during active infection, patients (from Seattle) were subsequently followed longitudinally. Some clones are missing from TCRdb's copy, which holds only in-frame ones; the method was immunoSEQ multiplex PCR. Among about 410,000 clones, around 91% were seen once, and the ten largest hold roughly 1.5%. CDR3 size: 13 residues. Germline V gene lookup returns CDR1 KGHDR and CDR2 SFDVKD. V shed 9 bases and J shed 3 bases, with 11 bases lying between them. The receptor was derived from a woman aged 40 to 50 with COVID-19, enrolled during active disease. The sample consisted of peripheral blood. The chain joins TRBV24-1 to TRBJ1-5, with a tentative D call TRBD1 (6 bases). DNA for the CDR3: TGTGCCACCCAACAGGGCCCCAATCAGCCCCAGCATTTT. Residues: CATQQGPNQPQHF.